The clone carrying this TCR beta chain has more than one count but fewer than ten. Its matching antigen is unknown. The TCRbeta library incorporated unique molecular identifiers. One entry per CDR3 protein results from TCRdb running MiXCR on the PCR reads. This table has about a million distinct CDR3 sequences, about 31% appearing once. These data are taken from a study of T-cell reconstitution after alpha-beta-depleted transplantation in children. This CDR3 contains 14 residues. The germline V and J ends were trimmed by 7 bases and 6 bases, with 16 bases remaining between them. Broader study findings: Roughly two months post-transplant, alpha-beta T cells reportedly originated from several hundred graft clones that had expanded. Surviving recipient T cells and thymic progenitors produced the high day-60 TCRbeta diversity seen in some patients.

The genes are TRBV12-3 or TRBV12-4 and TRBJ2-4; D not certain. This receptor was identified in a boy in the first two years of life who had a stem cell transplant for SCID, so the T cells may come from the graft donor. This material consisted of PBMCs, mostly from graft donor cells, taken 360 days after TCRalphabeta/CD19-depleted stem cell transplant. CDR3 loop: CASNPYGYRNIQYF. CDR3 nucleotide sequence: TGTGCCAGCAATCCTTATGGGTATAGAAACATTCAGTACTTC.